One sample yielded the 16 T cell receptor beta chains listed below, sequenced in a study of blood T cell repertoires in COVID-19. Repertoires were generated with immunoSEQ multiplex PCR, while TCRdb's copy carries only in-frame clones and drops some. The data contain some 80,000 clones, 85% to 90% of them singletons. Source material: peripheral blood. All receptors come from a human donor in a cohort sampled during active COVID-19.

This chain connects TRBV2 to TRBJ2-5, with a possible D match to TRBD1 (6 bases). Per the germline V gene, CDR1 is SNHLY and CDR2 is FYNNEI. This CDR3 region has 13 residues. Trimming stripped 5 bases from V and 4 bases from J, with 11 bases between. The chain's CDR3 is CASSRQVGETQYF. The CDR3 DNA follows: TGTGCCAGCAGTCGACAGGTGGGAGAGACCCAGTACTTC.

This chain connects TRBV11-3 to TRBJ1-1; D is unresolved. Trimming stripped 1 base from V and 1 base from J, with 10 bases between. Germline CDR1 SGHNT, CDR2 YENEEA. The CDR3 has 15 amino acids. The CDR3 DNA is TGTGCCAGCAGCTTAGGTGGAGGGAGGAACACTGAAGCTTTCTTT. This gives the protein CASSLGGGRNTEAFF.

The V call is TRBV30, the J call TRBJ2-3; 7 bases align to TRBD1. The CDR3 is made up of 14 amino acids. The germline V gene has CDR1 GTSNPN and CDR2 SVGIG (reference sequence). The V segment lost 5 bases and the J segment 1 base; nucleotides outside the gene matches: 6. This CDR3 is CAWEGAHGTDTQYF. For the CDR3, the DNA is TGTGCCTGGGAGGGGGCTCACGGCACAGATACGCAGTATTTT.

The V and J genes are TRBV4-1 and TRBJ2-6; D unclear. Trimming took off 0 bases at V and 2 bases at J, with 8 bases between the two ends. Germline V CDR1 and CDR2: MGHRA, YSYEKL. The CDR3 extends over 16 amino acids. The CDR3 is CASSQDTFTGANVLTF. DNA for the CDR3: TGCGCCAGCAGCCAAGATACTTTTACTGGGGCCAACGTCCTGACTTTC.

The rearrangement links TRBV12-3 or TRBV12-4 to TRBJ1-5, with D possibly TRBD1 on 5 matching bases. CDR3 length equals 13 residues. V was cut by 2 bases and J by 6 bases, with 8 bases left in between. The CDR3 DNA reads TGTGCCAGCAGTTTAAGGGGTGGTCAGCCCCAGCATTTT. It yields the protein CASSLRGGQPQHF.

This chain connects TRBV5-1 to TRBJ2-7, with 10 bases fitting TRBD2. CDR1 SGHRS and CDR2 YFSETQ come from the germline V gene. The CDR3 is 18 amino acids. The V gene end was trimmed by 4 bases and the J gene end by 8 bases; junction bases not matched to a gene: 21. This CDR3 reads CASSPPLSGGQTTDKQYF. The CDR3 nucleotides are TGCGCCAGCAGCCCGCCTCTTAGCGGGGGGCAAACAACGGACAAGCAGTACTTC.

CDR3 in DNA: TGCGCCAGCAGTCATATTGGACTAGCGGGGGGGAATGAGCAGTTCTTC. Encoded protein: CASSHIGLAGGNEQFF. This chain uses TRBV23-1 with TRBJ2-1; 15 bases are shared with TRBD2. TRBV23-1 is marked as an open reading frame, function uncertain. With 3 bases clipped from V and 7 bases from J, the junction kept 4 bases outside the gene matches. The CDR3 consists of 16 residues.

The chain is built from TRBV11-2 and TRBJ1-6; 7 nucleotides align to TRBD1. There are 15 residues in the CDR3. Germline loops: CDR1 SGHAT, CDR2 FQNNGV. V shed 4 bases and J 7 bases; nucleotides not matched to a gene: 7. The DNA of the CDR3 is TGTGCCAGCAGCTCGTCCCGGGACAGAAATTCACCCCTCCACTTT. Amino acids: CASSSSRDRNSPLHF.

The CDR3 is CASSIPTGGGYTF. DNA for the CDR3: TGTGCCAGTAGCATTCCTACCGGAGGAGGCTACACCTTC. This rearrangement joins TRBV19 to TRBJ1-2; no definite D call. V lost 6 bases, J lost 8 bases, and 16 bases lay in between. CDR3 length: 13 amino acids. The germline V gene has CDR1 LNHDA and CDR2 SQIVND (reference sequence).

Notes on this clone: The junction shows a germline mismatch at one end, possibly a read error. CDR3 coding DNA: TGTGCCAGCGGCTTACTAGCGGAGACCGGGGAGCTGTTTTTT. It yields the protein CASGLLAETGELFF. This chain links TRBV7-9 with TRBJ2-2; 8 bases align to TRBD2. The CDR3 runs to 14 residues. CDR1 is SEHNR and CDR2 is FQNEAQ in the germline V gene (reference sequence).

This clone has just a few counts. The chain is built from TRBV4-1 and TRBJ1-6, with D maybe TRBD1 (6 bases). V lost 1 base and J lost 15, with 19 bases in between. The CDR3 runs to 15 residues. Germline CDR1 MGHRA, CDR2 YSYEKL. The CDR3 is CASSQGDDRIYLLHF. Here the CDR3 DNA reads TGCGCCAGCAGCCAAGGGGATGACAGGATCTATCTCCTCCACTTT.

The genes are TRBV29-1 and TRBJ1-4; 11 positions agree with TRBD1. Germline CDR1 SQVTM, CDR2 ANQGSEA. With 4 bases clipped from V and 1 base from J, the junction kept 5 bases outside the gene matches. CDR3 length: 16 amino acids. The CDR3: CSVAGTGGVTNEKLFF. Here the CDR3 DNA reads TGCAGCGTTGCCGGGACAGGGGGAGTAACTAATGAAAAACTGTTTTTT.

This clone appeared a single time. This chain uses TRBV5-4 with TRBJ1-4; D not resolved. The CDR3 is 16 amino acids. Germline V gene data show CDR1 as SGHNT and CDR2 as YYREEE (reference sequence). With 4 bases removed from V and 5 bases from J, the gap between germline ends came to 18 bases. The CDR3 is CASSLRVVGGNEKLFF. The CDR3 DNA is TGTGCCAGCAGCCTGAGGGTTGTCGGCGGAAATGAAAAACTGTTTTTT.

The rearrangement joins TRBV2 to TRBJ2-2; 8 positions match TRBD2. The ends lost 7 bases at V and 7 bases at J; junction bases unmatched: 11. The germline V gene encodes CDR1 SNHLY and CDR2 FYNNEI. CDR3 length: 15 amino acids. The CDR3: CASKSETSVGGELFF. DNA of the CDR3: TGTGCCAGCAAGAGCGAGACTAGCGTTGGCGGGGAGCTGTTTTTT. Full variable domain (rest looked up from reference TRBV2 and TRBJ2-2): EPEVTQTPSHQVTQMGQEVILRCVPISNHLYFYWYRQILGQKVEFLVSFYNNEISEKSEIFDDQFSVERPDGSNFTLKIRSTKLEDSAMYFCASKSETSVGGELFFGEGSRLTVL.

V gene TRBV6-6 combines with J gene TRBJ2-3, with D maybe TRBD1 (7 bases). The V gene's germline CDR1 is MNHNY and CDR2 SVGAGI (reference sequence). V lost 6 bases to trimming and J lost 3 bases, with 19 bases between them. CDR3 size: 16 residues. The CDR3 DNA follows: TGTGCCAGCAGCAACAGGGGCGGCGGGGTTACAGATACGCAGTATTTT. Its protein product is CASSNRGGGVTDTQYF.

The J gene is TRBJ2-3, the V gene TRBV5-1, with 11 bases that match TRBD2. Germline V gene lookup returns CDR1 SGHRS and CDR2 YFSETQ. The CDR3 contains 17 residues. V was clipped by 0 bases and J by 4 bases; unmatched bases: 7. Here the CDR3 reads CASSLATSGSVADTQYF. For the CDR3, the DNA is TGCGCCAGCAGCTTGGCCACTAGCGGGAGCGTCGCAGATACGCAGTATTTT. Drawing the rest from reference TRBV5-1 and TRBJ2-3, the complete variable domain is KAGVTQTPRYLIKTRGQQVTLSCSPISGHRSVSWYQQTPGQGLQFLFEYFSETQRNKGNFPGRFSGRQFSNSRSEMNVSTLELGDSALYLCASSLATSGSVADTQYFGPGTRLTVL.